These 13 T cell receptor beta chains were sequenced from one sample in a study of blood T cell repertoires in COVID-19. The assay was immunoSEQ multiplex PCR, and TCRdb's table has in-frame clones only and misses some. The profile covers 180,000 or so clones, with almost 90% appearing a single time and around 1.6% taken by the ten largest. The sequencing input was peripheral blood. These receptors all come from a man aged 18 to 29 with active or convalescent COVID-19.

J is TRBJ1-2 and V is TRBV18; possible D gene TRBD1, 6 bases. The germline V gene encodes CDR1 KGHSH and CDR2 LQKENI. The CDR3 extends over 14 amino acids. V was cut by 5 bases and J by 3 bases, with 13 bases left in between. Here the CDR3 reads CASSVTGSDYGYTF. CDR3 coding DNA: TGTGCCAGCTCAGTGACAGGCTCGGACTATGGCTACACCTTC.

The V gene is TRBV29-1, the J gene TRBJ2-7, with 10 bases identical to TRBD2. The CDR3 consists of 14 residues. Germline trimming cut 1 base from V and 3 bases from J; bases unmatched to any gene: 3. The germline gives CDR1 SQVTM, CDR2 ANQGSEA. In DNA form, the CDR3 reads TGCAGCGTTGAAGTTTTAGCGGGAGGCTACGAGCAGTACTTC. It specifies CSVEVLAGGYEQYF.

The chain is built from TRBV5-1 and TRBJ2-3, with a tentative D call TRBD1 (5 bases). The V end lost 1 base, the J end lost 6 bases, and 15 bases lay between the germline ends. CDR3 length: 15 amino acids. CDR1 is SGHRS and CDR2 is YFSETQ in the germline V gene. In DNA, the CDR3 is TGCGCCAGCAGCTTGTTACGGCAGGGCAGCGATACGCAGTATTTT. As protein: CASSLLRQGSDTQYF.

This clone was seen a single time. V and J are TRBV7-9 and TRBJ2-1; TRBD1 matches at 7 bases. The CDR3 consists of 16 residues. The ends lost 4 bases at V and 2 bases at J; junction bases unmatched: 8. CDR1 and CDR2 from the germline V gene are SEHNR and FQNEAQ (reference sequence). The CDR3 loop reads CASSSTDRKTYNEQFF. CDR3 DNA: TGTGCCAGCAGCTCGACGGACAGGAAGACCTACAATGAGCAGTTCTTC.

This chain's CDR3 is CASSLAGDDYNEQFF. The CDR3 nucleotides read TGTGCCAGCAGCTTAGCAGGGGACGATTACAATGAGCAGTTCTTC. J is TRBJ2-1 and V is TRBV7-3, with D perhaps TRBD1 (6 bases). Trimming took off 2 bases at V and 4 bases at J, with 12 bases between the two ends. The CDR3 has 15 residues. Per the germline V gene, CDR1 is SGHTA and CDR2 is FQGTGA.

The chain carries TRBV30 and TRBJ1-2; tentatively, D is TRBD1 (5 bases). The CDR3 sequence is 13 residues long. The germline V gene has CDR1 GTSNPN and CDR2 SVGIG (reference sequence). V dropped 2 bases and J dropped 3 bases, with 10 bases sitting between them. Here the CDR3 reads CAWSRQSDYGYTF. The CDR3 DNA reads TGTGCCTGGAGTAGACAGAGCGACTATGGCTACACCTTC.

This clone has just one count. This chain links TRBV27 with TRBJ2-7; D not certain. CDR1 and CDR2 (germline): MNHEY, SMNVEV (reference sequence). Trimming stripped 3 bases from V and 2 bases from J, with 8 bases between. CDR3 length equals 13 residues. The CDR3, as DNA: TGTGCCAGCAGTTTGAGGTACACCTACGAGCAGTACTTC. This gives the protein CASSLRYTYEQYF.

DNA for the CDR3: TGTGCCAGCAGCTTGTCTGGCGGTTACTACGAGCAGTACTTC. This encodes CASSLSGGYYEQYF. The gene calls are TRBV5-4 and TRBJ2-7; D uncertain. CDR3 length equals 14 residues. Per the germline V gene, CDR1 is SGHNT and CDR2 is YYREEE (reference sequence). V was trimmed by 1 base and J by 3 bases, leaving 11 bases between them.

This chain connects TRBV27 to TRBJ1-1; D is undetermined. The V and J ends lost 3 bases and 1 base respectively, with 15 bases between them. The V gene's germline CDR1 is MNHEY and CDR2 SMNVEV (reference sequence). This CDR3 is built from 16 residues. The DNA for the CDR3 is TGTGCCAGCAGTTTTTACGTGCCAGGTGGGAACACTGAAGCTTTCTTT. The encoded protein is CASSFYVPGGNTEAFF.

The V gene is TRBV2, the J gene TRBJ2-1, with D perhaps TRBD2 (5 bases). CDR3 length: 13 amino acids. CDR1 SNHLY and CDR2 FYNNEI come from the germline V gene. Trimming pared 2 bases from V and 8 bases from J, leaving 10 bases between. The CDR3 spells CASSEWRVDEQFF. CDR3 DNA sequence: TGTGCCAGCAGTGAATGGCGGGTCGATGAGCAGTTCTTC.

This clone was seen just once. The chain employs TRBV19 and TRBJ2-6; D ambiguous. Trimming pared 5 bases from V and 0 bases from J, leaving 11 bases between. The length of the CDR3 is 16 residues. Germline V gene lookup returns CDR1 LNHDA and CDR2 SQIVND (reference sequence). DNA for the CDR3: TGTGCCAGTAGTTCCATGAAGAGCTCTGGGGCCAACGTCCTGACTTTC. This sequence encodes CASSSMKSSGANVLTF.

The chain recombines TRBV5-5 with TRBJ1-5; 7 nucleotides match TRBD1. With V trimmed by 4 bases and J by 5 bases, 6 bases remained unmatched. Germline V lookup: CDR1 SGHKS, CDR2 YYEKEE (reference sequence). The CDR3 extends over 14 amino acids. The CDR3 sequence is CASSPGQLDQPQHF. DNA for the CDR3: TGTGCCAGCAGCCCGGGACAGCTGGATCAGCCCCAGCATTTT.

The V and J genes are TRBV30 and TRBJ1-1; D unresolved. The V gene lost 8 bases and the J gene lost 0 bases, with 13 bases spanning the gap. This CDR3 is built from 13 residues. Germline lookup yields CDR1 GTSNPN and CDR2 SVGIG (reference sequence). The CDR3 DNA sequence: TGTGCCGGCGGGCACACGATGAACACTGAAGCTTTCTTT. Its protein is CAGGHTMNTEAFF.